This entry concerns a single T cell receptor (beta chain). Its antigen is not known. This sample is drawn from a study of T cell clonotyping in hematopoietic cell transplantation. Findings and limits, study-wide: At the given depth, recipient repertoires were over 95% de novo clonotypes. Pathologically expanded recipient clonotypes increased progressively from day 30 to day 180 as diversity fell.

This table comes from immunoSEQ multiplex PCR, and its TCRdb copy is limited to in-frame clones, with some not included. Here the sample spans approximately 7,000 clones, 70% to 90% being singletons. Germline loops: CDR1 MNHNS, CDR2 SASEGT. The CDR3 is made up of 14 amino acids. The germline V and J ends were trimmed by 8 bases and 4 bases, with 18 bases remaining between them. The chain is built from TRBV6-1 and TRBJ2-7; possible D gene TRBD2, 5 bases. This TCR derives from a young adult male patient who had an allogeneic stem cell transplant from a related donor, so the T cells may come from the graft donor. Some clones in this sample may be carry-over from other donors' samples. Source: PBMCs, taken 100 days after allogeneic stem cell transplant. Written as DNA, the CDR3 is TGTGCCAGCGGGTCTAGCTCCGGTTGGTACGAGCAGTACGTC. Residues: CASGSSSGWYEQYV.